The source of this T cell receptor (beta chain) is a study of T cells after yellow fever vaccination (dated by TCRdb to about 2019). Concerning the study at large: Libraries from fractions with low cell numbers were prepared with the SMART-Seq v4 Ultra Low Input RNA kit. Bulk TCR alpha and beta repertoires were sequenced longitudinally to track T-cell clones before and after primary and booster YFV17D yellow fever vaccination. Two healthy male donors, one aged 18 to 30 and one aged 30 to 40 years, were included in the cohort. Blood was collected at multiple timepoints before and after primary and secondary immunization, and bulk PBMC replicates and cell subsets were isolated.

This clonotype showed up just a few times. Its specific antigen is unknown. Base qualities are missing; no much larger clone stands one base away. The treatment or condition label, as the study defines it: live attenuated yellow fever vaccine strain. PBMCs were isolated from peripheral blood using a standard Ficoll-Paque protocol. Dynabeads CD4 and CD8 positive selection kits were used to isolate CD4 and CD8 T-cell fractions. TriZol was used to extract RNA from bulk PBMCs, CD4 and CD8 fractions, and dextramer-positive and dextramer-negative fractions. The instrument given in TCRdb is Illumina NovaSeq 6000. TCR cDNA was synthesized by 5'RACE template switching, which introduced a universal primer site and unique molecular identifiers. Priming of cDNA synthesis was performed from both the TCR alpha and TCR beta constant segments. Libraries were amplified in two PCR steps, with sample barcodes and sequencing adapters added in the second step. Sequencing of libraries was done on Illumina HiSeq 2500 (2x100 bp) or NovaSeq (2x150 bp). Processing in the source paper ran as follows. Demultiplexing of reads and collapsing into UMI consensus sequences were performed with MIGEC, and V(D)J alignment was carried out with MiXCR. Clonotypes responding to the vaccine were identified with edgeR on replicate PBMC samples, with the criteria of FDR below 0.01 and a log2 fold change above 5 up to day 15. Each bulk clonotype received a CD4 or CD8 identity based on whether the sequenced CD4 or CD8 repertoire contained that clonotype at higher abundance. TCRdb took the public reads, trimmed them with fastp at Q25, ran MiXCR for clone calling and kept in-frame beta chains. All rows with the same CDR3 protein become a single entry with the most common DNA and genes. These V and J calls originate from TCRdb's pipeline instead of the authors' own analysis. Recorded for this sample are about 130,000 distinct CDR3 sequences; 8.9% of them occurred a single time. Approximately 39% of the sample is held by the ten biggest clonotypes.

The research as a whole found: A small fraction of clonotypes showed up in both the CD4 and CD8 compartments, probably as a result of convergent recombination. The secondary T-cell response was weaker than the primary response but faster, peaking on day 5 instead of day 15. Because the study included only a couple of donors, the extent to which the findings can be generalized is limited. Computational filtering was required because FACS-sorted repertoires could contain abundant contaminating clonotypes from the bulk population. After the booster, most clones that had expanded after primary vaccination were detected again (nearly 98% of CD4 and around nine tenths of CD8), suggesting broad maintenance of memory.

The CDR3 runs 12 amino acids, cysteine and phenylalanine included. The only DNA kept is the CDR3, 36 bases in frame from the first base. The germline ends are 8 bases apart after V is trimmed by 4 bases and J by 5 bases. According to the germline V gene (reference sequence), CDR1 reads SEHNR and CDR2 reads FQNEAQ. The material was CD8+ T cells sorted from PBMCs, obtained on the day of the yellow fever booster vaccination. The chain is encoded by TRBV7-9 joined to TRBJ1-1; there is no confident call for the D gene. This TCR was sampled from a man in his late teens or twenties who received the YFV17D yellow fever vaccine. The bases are TGTGCCAGCAGCTCTAACCCGACTGAAGCTTTCTTT. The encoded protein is CASSSNPTEAFF.